Listed below are T cell receptor beta chains from one sample, sequenced in a study of blood T cell repertoires in COVID-19. Produced via immunoSEQ multiplex PCR; TCRdb's table is partial and in-frame only. The data show under 250,000 clones, 80% to 90% seen once. Sequences were obtained from peripheral blood. These receptors were obtained from a man in his forties with active or convalescent COVID-19. Each CDR3 is given with its conserved first and last residue. D genes are given only for firm matches. Size is omitted from some rows. Given values are once, few, many or a class for expanded clones.

size,J,V,D,CDR3
-,TRBJ2-2,TRBV2,TRBD1,CASVGQGVGTGELFF
-,TRBJ2-7,TRBV2,TRBD1,CASSGQGPGYEQYF
-,TRBJ2-1,TRBV3-1/TRBV3-2,-,CASSQGRAGREQFF
-,TRBJ1-4,TRBV12-3/TRBV12-4,-,CASTDTYEKLFF
-,TRBJ2-1,TRBV6-5,TRBD1,CASRWTGDNEQFF
-,TRBJ2-7,TRBV10-2,-,CASSKGQNYEQYF
-,TRBJ2-3,TRBV28,TRBD2,CASRRWGGSSTDTQYF
-,TRBJ1-2,TRBV28,-,CASRPGLGQGYTF
-,TRBJ1-3,TRBV20-1,-,CSASSAKGNTIYF
-,TRBJ2-7,TRBV5-5,TRBD2,CASSLTSGSYEQYF
-,TRBJ1-1,TRBV5-4,-,CASSLTGGTEAFF
-,TRBJ2-2,TRBV7-2,-,CASSLVSGKATGELFF
-,TRBJ1-3,TRBV7-8,TRBD1,CASSSVPGQGTGNTIYF
-,TRBJ1-1,TRBV13,TRBD1,CASSLAETGLQTEAFF
once,TRBJ1-1,TRBV27,TRBD1,CASSSYRGLTTEAFF
-,TRBJ2-6,TRBV11-2,TRBD1,CASSFRDRGYWANVLTF
-,TRBJ2-7,TRBV7-9,-,CASSLASGSSGNSYEQYF
-,TRBJ2-1,TRBV24-1,-,CATSERGTIYNEQFF
-,TRBJ1-1,TRBV7-9,TRBD1,CASSFRTGGITEAFF